These T cell receptor beta chains were read from a single sample in a study of blood T cell repertoires in COVID-19. Clones were sequenced by immunoSEQ multiplex PCR, and TCRdb holds only the in-frame ones, with some missing. The table records tens of thousands of clones, 90% to 95% of them present only once. The sequenced material came from peripheral blood. These TCRs come from a man in his forties with COVID-19, enrolled during active disease. The CDR3 runs from the conserved cysteine through the conserved F or W. D genes are given only for firm matches. Not all rows give a size; the values are once, few, many and, for expanded clones, a class.

abundance,j_gene,d_gene,v_gene,CDR3aa,CDR3nt
.,TRBJ1-5,.,TRBV11-2,CASSLMGQPNQPQHF,TGTGCCAGCAGCTTAATGGGGCAGCCAAATCAGCCCCAGCATTTT
.,TRBJ1-1,.,TRBV10-3,CAISELQANTEAFF,TGTGCCATCAGTGAACTACAAGCCAACACTGAAGCTTTCTTT
.,TRBJ2-1,.,TRBV12-3/TRBV12-4,CASSKPGNEQFF,TGTGCCAGCAGTAAGCCGGGAAATGAGCAGTTCTTC
.,TRBJ2-7,.,TRBV3-1/TRBV3-2,CASSQGGPPGQYF,TGTGCCAGCAGCCAAGGCGGCCCGCCCGGGCAGTACTTC
.,TRBJ2-7,TRBD2,TRBV11-2,CASSPPGGPLRRYF,TGTGCCAGCAGCCCACCGGGGGGACCTCTACGTCGGTACTTC
few,TRBJ2-2,TRBD1,TRBV9,CATGQGLTGELFF,TGTGCCACGGGACAGGGGCTAACCGGGGAGCTGTTTTTT
.,TRBJ1-1,.,TRBV6-2/TRBV6-3,CASSYLDISTEAFF,TGTGCCAGCAGTTACTTGGACATCAGCACTGAAGCTTTCTTT
.,TRBJ1-2,.,TRBV3-1/TRBV3-2,CASSQGPDSNYGYTF,TGTGCCAGCAGCCAAGGGCCCGACAGCAACTATGGCTACACCTTC
.,TRBJ2-1,TRBD2,TRBV10-1,CASSEIAGGTYNEQFF,TGCGCCAGCAGTGAAATAGCGGGCGGGACCTACAATGAGCAGTTCTTC
.,TRBJ2-7,.,TRBV11-2,CASSLDRRYEQYF,TGTGCCAGCAGCTTAGATAGGAGATACGAGCAGTACTTC
.,TRBJ1-2,.,TRBV6-5,CASSYSRVVDGYTF,TGTGCCAGCAGTTACTCCAGGGTGGTAGATGGCTACACCTTC
.,TRBJ2-2,TRBD1,TRBV29-1,CSAESWTGGDTGELFF,TGCAGCGCTGAATCCTGGACAGGGGGTGACACCGGGGAGCTGTTTTTT
.,TRBJ1-4,TRBD1,TRBV6-5,CASSRQGWHEKLFF,TGTGCCAGCAGTCGACAGGGGTGGCATGAAAAACTGTTTTTT
.,TRBJ2-7,.,TRBV11-3,CASSLDQTGGFYEQYF,TGTGCCAGCAGCTTAGATCAGACCGGGGGATTCTACGAGCAGTACTTC
.,TRBJ1-5,TRBD1,TRBV6-6,CASSRDRAEASNQPQHF,TGTGCCAGCAGTCGGGACAGGGCCGAAGCTAGCAATCAGCCCCAGCATTTT
.,TRBJ1-2,TRBD1,TRBV30,CAWDIGAGGGYTF,TGTGCCTGGGATATAGGGGCAGGGGGAGGCTACACCTTC
.,TRBJ2-5,TRBD2,TRBV4-1,CASSPSGGRGGRGETQYF,TGCGCCAGCAGCCCGAGCGGCGGGCGGGGGGGCCGTGGGGAGACCCAGTACTTC
.,TRBJ1-2,TRBD1,TRBV25-1,CASSESGTGLNYGYTF,TGTGCCAGCAGTGAATCTGGGACAGGGCTGAACTATGGCTACACCTTC
.,TRBJ1-2,.,TRBV20-1,CSAGLYGYTF,TGCAGTGCCGGACTCTATGGCTACACCTTC
.,TRBJ1-1,.,TRBV7-8,CASSWNRNLNTEAFF,TGTGCCAGCAGCTGGAACAGGAACCTGAACACTGAAGCTTTCTTT
.,TRBJ2-7,.,TRBV18,CASSPPGLSEQYF,TGTGCCAGCTCACCCCCAGGACTCTCCGAGCAGTACTTC